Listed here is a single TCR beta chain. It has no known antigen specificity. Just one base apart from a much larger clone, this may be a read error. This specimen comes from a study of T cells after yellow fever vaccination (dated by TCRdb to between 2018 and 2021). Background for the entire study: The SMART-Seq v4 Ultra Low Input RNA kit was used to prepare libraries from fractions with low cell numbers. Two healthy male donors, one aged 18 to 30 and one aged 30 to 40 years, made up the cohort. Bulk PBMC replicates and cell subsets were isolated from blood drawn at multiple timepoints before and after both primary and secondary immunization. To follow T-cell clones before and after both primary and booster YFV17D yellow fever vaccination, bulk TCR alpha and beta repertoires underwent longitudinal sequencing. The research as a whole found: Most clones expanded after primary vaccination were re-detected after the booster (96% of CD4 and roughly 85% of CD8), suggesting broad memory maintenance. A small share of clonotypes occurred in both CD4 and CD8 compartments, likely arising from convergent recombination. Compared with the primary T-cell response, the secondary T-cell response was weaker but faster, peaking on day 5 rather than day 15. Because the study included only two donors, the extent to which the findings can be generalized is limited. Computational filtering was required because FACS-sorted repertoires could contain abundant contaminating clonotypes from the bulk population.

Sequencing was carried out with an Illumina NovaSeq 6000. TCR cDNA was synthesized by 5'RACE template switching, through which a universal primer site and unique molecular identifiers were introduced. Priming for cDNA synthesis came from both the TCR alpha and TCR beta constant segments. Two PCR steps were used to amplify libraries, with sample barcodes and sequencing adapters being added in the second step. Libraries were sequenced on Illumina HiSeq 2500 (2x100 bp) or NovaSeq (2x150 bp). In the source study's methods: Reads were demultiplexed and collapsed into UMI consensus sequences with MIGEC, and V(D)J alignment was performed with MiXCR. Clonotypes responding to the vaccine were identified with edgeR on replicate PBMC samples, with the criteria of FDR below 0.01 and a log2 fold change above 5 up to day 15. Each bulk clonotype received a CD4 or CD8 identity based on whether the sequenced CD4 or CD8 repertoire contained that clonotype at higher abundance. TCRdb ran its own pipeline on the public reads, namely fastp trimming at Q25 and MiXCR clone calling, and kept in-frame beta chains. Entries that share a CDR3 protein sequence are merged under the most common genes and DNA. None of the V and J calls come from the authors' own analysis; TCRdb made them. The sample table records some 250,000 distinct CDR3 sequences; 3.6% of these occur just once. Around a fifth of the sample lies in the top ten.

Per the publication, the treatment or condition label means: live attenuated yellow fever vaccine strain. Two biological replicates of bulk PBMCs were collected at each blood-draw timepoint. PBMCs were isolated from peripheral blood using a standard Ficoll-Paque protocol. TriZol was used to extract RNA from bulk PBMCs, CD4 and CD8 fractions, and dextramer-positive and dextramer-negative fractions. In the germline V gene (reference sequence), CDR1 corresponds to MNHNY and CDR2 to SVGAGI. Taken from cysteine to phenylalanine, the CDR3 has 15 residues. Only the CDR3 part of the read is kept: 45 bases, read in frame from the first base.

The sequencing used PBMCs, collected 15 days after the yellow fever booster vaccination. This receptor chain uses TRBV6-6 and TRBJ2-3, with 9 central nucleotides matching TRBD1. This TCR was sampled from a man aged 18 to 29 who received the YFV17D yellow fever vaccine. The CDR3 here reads CASSFPGQGYDKQYF. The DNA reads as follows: TGTGCCAGCAGTTTCCCGGGACAGGGTTACGATAAGCAGTATTTT.